This T cell receptor (beta chain) stems from a study of shared clonotypes between healthy human individuals. Here immunoSEQ multiplex PCR was the method, and the copy in TCRdb shows in-frame clones only, minus some. The repertoire holds 1.4 million to 1.5 million clones, with about 96% as singletons. Study results and limitations: It was the non-shared clonotypes that had lower generation probabilities than clonotypes shared by all four donors. In general, naive subsets displayed greater estimated richness than memory subsets did.

As for this clone: Its antigen remains unknown.

CDR3 size: 16 residues. Germline V gene lookup returns CDR1 SGHVS and CDR2 FNYEAQ. Trimming took off 1 base at V and 7 bases at J, with 16 bases between the two ends. Adult donors, all healthy and HIV-negative, had no recent acute infections or vaccinations. Sequences were obtained from naive CD4+ T cells sorted from blood. Specified subset: CD45RA+ positively selected. The origin of this receptor is a man aged 30-40 years in good health. The chain combines TRBV7-6 with TRBJ1-4; no firm D call. CDR3 region: CASSLEIVGLGEKLFF. In nucleotides, the CDR3 is TGTGCCAGCAGCTTAGAAATTGTCGGGTTGGGTGAAAAACTGTTTTTT.